Only a few counts were recorded for the clone carrying this TCR beta chain. Its matching antigen is unknown. A J-beta primer mix and a sample-barcoded 5' primer were used in a second PCR of roughly 7 to 12 cycles. MiXCR, applied by TCRdb to the 5' RACE reads, yields one record per CDR3 protein. The repertoire has approximately 1.5 million distinct CDR3 sequences, approximately 43% of them found once; the top ten carry less than 5%. No fewer than 6.5 million PBMCs went into each sample. These data come from a study of blood T cells in healthy people across ages. Study overall: About one barcoded TCR beta cDNA was captured per two T cells.

Findings and limits, study-wide: Naive CD4+ cell counts and diversity both ran higher in long-lived than in aged donors. Researchers judged that diversity estimates from one million T cells fell short of true values.

Germline trimming cut 3 bases from V and 1 base from J; bases unmatched to any gene: 17. Germline V gives CDR1 SGHAT, CDR2 FQDESV (reference sequence). This CDR3 has 21 amino acids. V usage is TRBV11-1 and J usage is TRBJ2-1; 11 nucleotides match TRBD2. This receptor was taken from a woman aged 18-29 years in good health. Material for sequencing was blood. The CDR3 sequence: CASSFQAGLAGIYKSYNEQFF. The DNA of the CDR3 is TGTGCCAGCAGCTTCCAAGCCGGACTAGCGGGCATTTACAAGTCCTACAATGAGCAGTTCTTC.